This passage covers 30 T cell receptor beta chains from one sample sequenced in a study of patients and donors after allogeneic stem cell transplantation. Via MiXCR, TCRdb re-called the RT-PCR reads, giving one row per CDR3 protein. This table holds roughly 880,000 distinct CDR3 sequences, more than 15% found once. Input material: blood, either unsorted or a sorted T cell fraction (not recorded which). These receptors all come from a human donor who was either an allogeneic HSCT recipient or a stem cell or donor lymphocyte infusion donor (not recorded which). It is not recorded whose cells these are; they may come from a transplant donor.

This chain links TRBV4-2 with TRBJ1-5; 7 bases are a match to TRBD1. This CDR3 contains 16 residues. CDR1 and CDR2 (germline): LGHNA, YNFKEQ. V was pared by 0 bases and J by 5 bases, with 7 bases of the junction left unmatched. The CDR3 nucleotides read TGTGCCAGCAGCCAAGACCCCGGGACAGAACATCAGCCCCAGCATTTT. Encoded protein: CASSQDPGTEHQPQHF.

The sample holds one count of this clonotype. An end of the junction differs from the germline gene, which may be a read error. The chain employs TRBV5-5 and TRBJ1-5; D unclear. The CDR3 is 14 residues long. Germline V lookup: CDR1 SGHKS, CDR2 YYEKEE (reference sequence). CDR3 nucleotide sequence: TGTGCCAGCAGCTTGGGGCAGGCCAATCAGCCCCAGCAGTTT. This encodes CASSLGQANQPQQF.

The chain employs TRBV27 and TRBJ2-7; TRBD1 matches 8 bases. CDR3 length: 14 amino acids. The V and J ends lost 5 bases and 2 bases, in that order; junction bases with no gene match: 5. Germline CDR1 is MNHEY and CDR2 is SMNVEV (reference sequence). The CDR3 sequence: CASSRQGIAYEQYF. The CDR3 coding sequence is TGTGCCAGCAGTAGACAGGGGATCGCCTACGAGCAGTACTTC.

This clonotype was seen a handful of times. The V call is TRBV20-1, the J call TRBJ2-3, with 13 bases lining up with TRBD2. CDR3 length: 16 amino acids. Trimming removed 6 bases from V and 2 bases from J; junction bases left unmatched: 8. CDR1 is DFQATT, CDR2 SNEGSKA, per germline (reference sequence). CDR3 bases: TGCAGTGCCGGACTGACTAGCGGGGGGAACACAGATACGCAGTATTTT. It specifies CSAGLTSGGNTDTQYF.

The V and J genes are TRBV14 and TRBJ2-1; a weak D match, TRBD1 (5 bases). The germline gives CDR1 SGHDN, CDR2 FVKESK. V gave up 0 bases and J gave up 10 bases, with 16 bases separating them. The length of the CDR3 is 15 residues. The CDR3, as DNA: TGTGCCAGCAGCCAAGATCTAAGGGGTCTCGGCGAGCAGTTCTTC. Protein product: CASSQDLRGLGEQFF.

This chain uses TRBV21-1 with TRBJ1-5; the table gives TRBD1 as D, unverified against the DNA. TRBV21-1 is a documented pseudogene. This CDR3 spans 15 amino acids. As DNA, the CDR3 is TGTGCCAGCAGCTTAGACAGGGGGAGTCATCAGCCCCAGCATTTT. Its translation: CASSLDRGSHQPQHF.

In its sample, this clonotype was seen a few times. The V gene is TRBV10-3, the J gene TRBJ2-1, with D possibly being TRBD2 (6 bases). The CDR3 length is 17 residues. Trimming shortened V by 6 bases and J by 0 bases, and 18 bases separated the two germline ends. Looked up from germline, CDR1 is ENHRY and CDR2 is SYGVKD. CDR3 protein: CAIRGEKAGFSYNEQFF. For the CDR3, the DNA is TGTGCCATCAGGGGGGAGAAAGCGGGTTTCTCCTACAATGAGCAGTTCTTC.

This clonotype was seen a few times. This chain links TRBV5-1 with TRBJ2-1; 10 nucleotides agree with TRBD1. V gave up 2 bases and J gave up 14 bases; unmatched junction bases: 7. Looked up from germline, CDR1 is SGHRS and CDR2 is YFSETQ. The CDR3 extends over 13 amino acids. As DNA, the CDR3 is TGCGCCAGCAGCTTTGATGACGGGACAGGGGAGTTCTTC. This gives the protein CASSFDDGTGEFF.

This clonotype was counted many times. The chain has TRBV15 and TRBJ2-1; D gene ambiguous. Trimming shortened V by 4 bases and J by 7 bases, and 2 bases separated the two germline ends. CDR3 length: 10 residues. Germline V gene lookup returns CDR1 LNHNV and CDR2 YYDKDF (reference sequence). The chain's CDR3 is CATSKNEQFF. CDR3 in DNA: TGTGCCACCAGCAAGAATGAGCAGTTCTTC.

For this clonotype: Germline and junction disagree at one end, which may indicate a read error. In DNA, the CDR3 is TGTGCCACCTGGGAGCCTCCGGGTTCCTTTTTTTTT. It specifies CATWEPPGSFFF. This chain links TRBV10-3 with TRBJ1-5; D remains unclear. The CDR3 has 12 residues. The germline gives CDR1 ENHRY, CDR2 SYGVKD.

This chain connects TRBV6-1 to TRBJ2-3, with 9 bases that match TRBD1. V dropped 6 bases and J dropped 6; count of bases not matched to a gene: 13. The CDR3 consists of 16 residues. Germline V gene data show CDR1 as MNHNS and CDR2 as SASEGT. The CDR3 here is CASSLHRGRVADTQYF. The CDR3 DNA reads TGTGCCAGCAGCCTCCACAGGGGGCGCGTGGCGGATACGCAGTATTTT.

This clonotype was seen only a few times. The chain links TRBV20-1 to TRBJ1-5; D not certain. CDR1 is DFQATT and CDR2 is SNEGSKA in the germline V gene (reference sequence). Trimming stripped 3 bases from V and 3 bases from J, with 15 bases between. The CDR3 has 15 amino acids. For the CDR3, the DNA is TGCAGTGCTAGTGAGGGAGGGCTAGTCAATCAGCCCCAGCATTTT. This encodes CSASEGGLVNQPQHF.

The chain couples TRBV7-9 to TRBJ2-1, with no clear D. Germline-derived CDR1 and CDR2 are SEHNR and FQNEAQ (reference sequence). The V gene lost 3 bases and the J gene lost 6 bases, with 18 bases spanning the gap. This CDR3 spans 16 amino acids. The CDR3 DNA reads TGTGCCAGCAGCTTTACAACGAATGTCAGAAGCAATGAGCAGTTCTTC. Encoded protein: CASSFTTNVRSNEQFF.

This clonotype was seen a few times. V gene TRBV9 combines with J gene TRBJ2-5; D gene unclear. Between the trimmed V and J ends, which lost 4 bases and 5 bases, there was a span of 12 bases. CDR1 SGDLS and CDR2 YYNGEE come from the germline V gene. There are 13 residues in the CDR3. The CDR3 loop reads CASSPSSWETQYF. CDR3 nucleotides: TGTGCCAGCAGCCCCAGTTCGTGGGAGACCCAGTACTTC.

Only a few counts were recorded for this clonotype. The CDR3 protein is CASSVDGGTDTQYF. DNA for the CDR3: TGTGCCAGCAGCGTAGACGGGGGTACAGATACGCAGTATTTT. The chain combines TRBV9 with TRBJ2-3; D possibly corresponds to TRBD2 (6 bases). The germline CDR1 and CDR2 sequences are SGDLS and YYNGEE. The CDR3 sequence is 14 residues long. Trimming removed 0 bases from V and 3 bases from J, with 8 bases in between.

This chain connects TRBV19 to TRBJ2-2; the D gene is possibly TRBD1 (5 bases). The V end lost 1 base, the J end lost 5 bases, and 11 bases lay between the germline ends. There are 15 residues in the CDR3. Germline V gives CDR1 LNHDA, CDR2 SQIVND (reference sequence). This chain's CDR3 is CASSIVGVGTGELFF. As DNA, the CDR3 is TGTGCCAGTAGTATAGTAGGGGTTGGGACCGGGGAGCTGTTTTTT.

This clonotype was counted once. The chain employs TRBV3-1 and TRBJ2-1; TRBD2 is a possible D gene (6 bases). CDR3 length: 17 amino acids. CDR1 is LGHDT and CDR2 is YNNKEL in the germline V gene (reference sequence). V was cut by 4 bases and J by 7 bases, with 23 bases left in between. The CDR3 sequence: CASSRELGSGVWNEQFF. In DNA, the CDR3 is TGTGCCAGCAGCCGAGAACTCGGGTCGGGGGTTTGGAATGAGCAGTTCTTC.

This clonotype came up a few times. This chain connects TRBV11-2 to TRBJ2-3; D gene uncertain. The ends were cut back, 7 bases at V and 3 bases at J, with 11 bases in the middle. This CDR3 comprises 13 residues. Germline CDR1 reads SGHAT; CDR2 reads FQNNGV. The CDR3 DNA reads as TGTGCCAGCACCGTCCCCCCGACAGATACGCAGTATTTT. Its protein product is CASTVPPTDTQYF.

In this sample, this clonotype turned up a few times. The rearrangement joins TRBV6-2 or TRBV6-3 to TRBJ2-3; TRBD2 might be the D (6 bases). Trimming cost V 0 bases and J 2 bases, with 24 bases left between them. CDR1 and CDR2 from the germline V gene are MNHEY and SVGEGT. This CDR3 is 20 amino acids long. CDR3 nucleotide sequence: TGTGCCAGCAGTTACTCCTCGGGACTCCACTCCACTGCTAACACAGATACGCAGTATTTT. Protein sequence: CASSYSSGLHSTANTDTQYF.

The CDR3 DNA is TGTGCCAGCAGCTTAGCGCTGGGAAATGAAAAACTGTTTTTT. Residues: CASSLALGNEKLFF. This chain uses TRBV7-9 with TRBJ1-4; D uncertain. Trimming left V 0 bases short and J 5 bases short, with 7 bases between. Germline CDR1 SEHNR, CDR2 FQNEAQ (reference sequence). The CDR3 consists of 14 residues.

The chain recombines TRBV12-3 or TRBV12-4 with TRBJ2-1; 12 nucleotides align to TRBD2. With 6 bases clipped from V and 9 bases from J, the junction kept 6 bases outside the gene matches. The CDR3 has 14 amino acids. DNA for the CDR3: TGTGCCAGCAGAAGACTAGCGGGAGCCTCTGAGCAGTTCTTC. Protein product: CASRRLAGASEQFF.

V is TRBV5-4 and J is TRBJ2-7; weak D call: TRBD1 (7 bases). Trimming removed 3 bases from V and 5 bases from J, with 15 bases in between. This CDR3 comprises 14 residues. Looked up from germline, CDR1 is SGHNT and CDR2 is YYREEE (reference sequence). Here the CDR3 reads CASSWGDSLNEQYF. CDR3 nucleotides: TGTGCCAGCAGCTGGGGGGACAGCCTCAACGAGCAGTACTTC.

This clonotype was picked up many times. The V call is TRBV12-3 or TRBV12-4, the J call TRBJ2-7, with 9 bases fitting TRBD1. V was clipped by 3 bases and J by 6 bases; unmatched bases: 6. CDR3 length: 14 amino acids. The CDR3: CASSFYGTGSEQYF. Here the CDR3 DNA reads TGTGCCAGCAGTTTCTATGGGACAGGGTCCGAGCAGTACTTC.

This clonotype was counted a few times. The rearrangement links TRBV9 to TRBJ2-5; no firm D call. CDR1 SGDLS and CDR2 YYNGEE come from the germline V gene. V was cut by 5 bases and J by 1 base, with 12 bases left in between. The CDR3 has 14 residues. The CDR3: CASSAEQPQETQYF. For the CDR3, the DNA is TGTGCCAGCAGTGCGGAACAGCCCCAAGAGACCCAGTACTTC.

Here the CDR3 reads CASSEGGGAGTDTQYF. The CDR3 nucleotides are TGTGCCAGCAGTGAAGGAGGGGGCGCTGGTACAGATACGCAGTATTTT. The rearrangement uses TRBV2 and TRBJ2-3; TRBD1 matches 7 bases. Per germline, CDR1 SNHLY and CDR2 FYNNEI. The CDR3 length is 16 residues. With V trimmed by 1 base and J by 3 bases, 7 bases remained unmatched. Full variable domain (outside the CDR3, taken from reference TRBV2 and TRBJ2-3): EPEVTQTPSHQVTQMGQEVILRCVPISNHLYFYWYRQILGQKVEFLVSFYNNEISEKSEIFDDQFSVERPDGSNFTLKIRSTKLEDSAMYFCASSEGGGAGTDTQYFGPGTRLTVL.

In its sample, this clonotype was seen a few times. This rearrangement joins TRBV19 to TRBJ2-3; 7 bases line up with TRBD1. Germline V CDR1 and CDR2: LNHDA, SQIVND (reference sequence). After removal of 7 bases from V and 2 bases from J, the junction contained 6 bases not matched to a gene. The CDR3 spans 14 residues. CDR3 in amino acids: CASTVGQNTDTQYF. CDR3 nucleotide sequence: TGTGCCAGTACCGTGGGACAGAACACAGATACGCAGTATTTT. Full variable domain (rest looked up from reference TRBV19 and TRBJ2-3): DGGITQSPKYLFRKEGQNVTLSCEQNLNHDAMYWYRQDPGQGLRLIYYSQIVNDFQKGDIAEGYSVSREKKESFPLTVTSAQKNPTAFYLCASTVGQNTDTQYFGPGTRLTVL.

J is TRBJ2-1 and V is TRBV4-2; 8 nucleotides align to TRBD2. This CDR3 comprises 15 residues. After removal of 4 bases from V and 3 bases from J, the junction contained 5 bases not matched to a gene. Germline V gives CDR1 LGHNA, CDR2 YNFKEQ. This CDR3 is CASSLSGRFYNEQFF. The CDR3 DNA is TGTGCCAGCAGCCTGAGCGGGAGATTCTACAATGAGCAGTTCTTC.

This clonotype was recorded a few times. J is TRBJ1-3 and V is TRBV21-1; the table's D gene call, TRBD1, was not cross checked with the DNA. TRBV21-1 is labeled a pseudogene. This CDR3 has 19 residues. Here the CDR3 reads CASSKANSGASSSGNTIYF. The CDR3 DNA sequence: TGTGCCAGCAGCAAAGCGAATAGTGGCGCATCGAGCTCTGGAAACACCATATATTTT.

The rearrangement uses TRBV20-1 and TRBJ1-6; the D gene is possibly TRBD1 (5 bases). CDR1 and CDR2 (germline): DFQATT, SNEGSKA (reference sequence). Trimming stripped 2 bases from V and 0 bases from J, with 20 bases between. The CDR3 is made up of 19 amino acids. The CDR3 nucleotides are TGCAGTGCTAGACTCATTCCCGGGACCCCGAGCTCCTATAATTCACCCCTCCACTTT. It codes for CSARLIPGTPSSYNSPLHF.

This clonotype has more than one count but fewer than ten. The chain carries TRBV2 and TRBJ2-1, with 7 bases aligning to TRBD1. CDR1 and CDR2 from the germline V gene are SNHLY and FYNNEI. With V trimmed by 10 bases and J by 9 bases, 15 bases remained unmatched. This CDR3 region has 14 residues. The CDR3 reads CATLTGTVEGEQFF. The CDR3 DNA follows: TGTGCCACTCTCACCGGGACAGTAGAGGGTGAGCAGTTCTTC.